These 16 T cell receptor beta chains were all obtained from the same sample, sequenced in a study of CD8+ T cells in alopecia areata. Extraction of RNA preceded its reverse transcription into cDNA, which served as the sequencing template. The method was immunoSEQ multiplex PCR; TCRdb's version includes in-frame clones alone and lacks a portion of them. The sample lists roughly 120,000 clones, less than 75% occurring once. Sample treatment: oral pan-JAK inhibitor, 5-10 mg twice daily. The starting material was CD8+ T cells sorted from blood, obtained at week 24, from a patient treated with tofacitinib. These receptors all stem from a human donor with alopecia areata.

The rearrangement links TRBV9 to TRBJ2-5, with 7 bases identical to TRBD2. The V gene end was trimmed by 4 bases and the J gene end by 1 base; junction bases not matched to a gene: 10. There are 16 residues in the CDR3. Germline-derived CDR1 and CDR2 are SGDLS and YYNGEE. The CDR3 region has the DNA TGTGCCAGCAGCCTCACCGGACTAGAGGCCCAAGAGACCCAGTACTTC. It specifies CASSLTGLEAQETQYF.

This clone has a single count. V is TRBV5-6 and J is TRBJ2-7; the D gene is possibly TRBD1 (6 bases). This CDR3 is built from 13 residues. The ends were cut back, 0 bases at V and 3 bases at J, with 7 bases in the middle. From germline, CDR1 is SGHDT and CDR2 YYEEEE. The CDR3 loop reads CASSLARGYEQYF. The CDR3 DNA reads as TGTGCCAGCAGCTTGGCCAGGGGCTACGAGCAGTACTTC.

The chain uses TRBV19 and TRBJ1-2, with D perhaps matching TRBD1 (6 bases). The CDR3 totals 13 residues. Trimming removed 7 bases at V and 1 base at J, with 10 bases between. Germline V gene sequence: CDR1 LNHDA, CDR2 SQIVND (reference sequence). The CDR3 is CASTGGLNYGYTF. The CDR3 nucleotides are TGTGCCAGTACCGGGGGCCTTAACTATGGCTACACCTTC.

V gene TRBV4-1 combines with J gene TRBJ1-1, with 8 bases identical to TRBD1. Germline assignment: CDR1 MGHRA and CDR2 YSYEKL. V lost 2 bases to trimming and J lost 7 bases; unmatched junction nucleotides: 18. The CDR3 totals 18 residues. The CDR3 reads CASSQNPRGRPGIHEAFF. The CDR3 DNA reads as TGCGCCAGCAGCCAAAATCCCAGGGGGCGACCCGGGATACATGAAGCTTTCTTT.

The chain carries TRBV6-5 and TRBJ1-2; TRBD1 agrees at 7 bases. Unmatched junction bases numbered 6, after V lost 4 bases and J lost 4 bases. Per the germline V gene, CDR1 is MNHEY and CDR2 is SVGAGI. The CDR3 is made up of 14 amino acids. The CDR3 protein is CASSFGQAAYGYTF. The CDR3 coding sequence is TGTGCCAGCAGTTTCGGACAGGCGGCCTATGGCTACACCTTC.

The chain is built from TRBV7-9 and TRBJ2-2; D is ambiguous. Per germline, CDR1 SEHNR and CDR2 FQNEAQ (reference sequence). The CDR3 spans 12 residues. Trimming took 6 bases from V and 5 from J, leaving 7 bases between them. The CDR3 loop reads CASRTETGELFF. CDR3 nucleotides: TGTGCCAGCAGAACAGAGACCGGGGAGCTGTTTTTT.

V usage is TRBV19 and J usage is TRBJ2-7, with TRBD2 as a possible D gene (7 bases). Germline V gene lookup returns CDR1 LNHDA and CDR2 SQIVND (reference sequence). The CDR3 contains 14 residues. V was cut by 3 bases and J by 3 bases, with 12 bases left in between. The CDR3 nucleotides read TGTGCCAGTAGTATTTCGGGGGGCCTCTACGAGCAGTACTTC. Translated, it gives CASSISGGLYEQYF.

This chain links TRBV5-1 with TRBJ2-7; possibly TRBD2 for D (7 bases). Per germline, CDR1 SGHRS and CDR2 YFSETQ. V dropped 2 bases and J dropped 5 bases, with 20 bases sitting between them. The CDR3 loop spans 16 amino acids. CDR3 DNA sequence: TGCGCCAGCAGCTTCCAGTTCGCGGGGGCCATCGACGAGCAGTACTTC. This encodes CASSFQFAGAIDEQYF.

This clone was counted between two and nine times. The chain joins TRBV11-2 to TRBJ2-5; weak D call: TRBD2 (5 bases). Trimming pared 1 base from V and 5 bases from J, leaving 17 bases between. The CDR3 totals 16 residues. Germline V gene lookup returns CDR1 SGHAT and CDR2 FQNNGV. CDR3 loop: CASSLGQLEGVETQYF. The CDR3 DNA reads as TGTGCCAGCAGCTTAGGTCAGCTCGAGGGAGTCGAGACCCAGTACTTC.

V usage is TRBV5-6 and J usage is TRBJ1-2, with 8 bases fitting TRBD1. With 0 bases clipped from V and 5 bases from J, the junction kept 9 bases outside the gene matches. CDR3 length: 16 amino acids. Germline assignment: CDR1 SGHDT and CDR2 YYEEEE. The CDR3 DNA is TGTGCCAGCAGCTTGGGGCTCCGGACAGGGAGGTATGGCTACACCTTC. Its protein is CASSLGLRTGRYGYTF.

The chain joins TRBV7-6 to TRBJ1-3, with D tentatively TRBD1 (5 bases). The V and J ends lost 6 bases and 0 bases respectively, with 18 bases between them. The CDR3 extends over 17 amino acids. In germline, CDR1 is SGHVS, CDR2 FNYEAQ. The CDR3 coding sequence is TGTGCCAGCAGTTCCTCGACAGCCTCCACCTCTGGAAACACCATATATTTT. Protein: CASSSSTASTSGNTIYF.

The V and J genes are TRBV7-9 and TRBJ1-2; D not resolved. CDR3 length equals 14 residues. From germline, CDR1 is SEHNR and CDR2 FQNEAQ (reference sequence). V was trimmed by 0 bases and J by 0 bases, leaving 5 bases between them. The chain's CDR3 is CASSLAVSNYGYTF. The CDR3 bases are TGTGCCAGCAGCTTAGCAGTTTCTAACTATGGCTACACCTTC.

The V gene is TRBV5-4, the J gene TRBJ2-2; 8 bases are shared with TRBD2. After removal of 5 bases from V and 4 bases from J, the junction contained 10 bases not matched to a gene. Germline values: CDR1 SGHNT, CDR2 YYREEE (reference sequence). The CDR3 has 16 amino acids. The CDR3 DNA is TGTGCCAGCAGGGATCTAGCGGGTACTACCACCGGGGAGCTGTTTTTT. Translation: CASRDLAGTTTGELFF.

The J gene is TRBJ2-3, the V gene TRBV6-5, with 7 bases aligning to TRBD1. Per the germline V gene, CDR1 is MNHEY and CDR2 is SVGAGI. V was pared by 3 bases and J by 1 base, with 4 bases of the junction left unmatched. The CDR3 is made up of 15 amino acids. Written as DNA, the CDR3 is TGTGCCAGCAGTTATAGTGGGACAGGCACAGATACGCAGTATTTT. Translated: CASSYSGTGTDTQYF.

The chain links TRBV7-3 to TRBJ1-1, with D possibly matching TRBD1 (6 bases). Trimming took off 5 bases at V and 7 bases at J, with 17 bases between the two ends. Germline CDR1 is SGHTA and CDR2 is FQGTGA. This CDR3 region has 14 residues. DNA for the CDR3: TGTGCCAGCAGCCCAAAGACAGGAGTCGGTGAAGCTTTCTTT. Protein: CASSPKTGVGEAFF.

This chain uses TRBV5-6 with TRBJ1-2, with 11 bases fitting TRBD1. Per the germline V gene, CDR1 is SGHDT and CDR2 is YYEEEE. The CDR3 has 15 amino acids. V was clipped by 4 bases and J by 4 bases; unmatched bases: 6. This CDR3 reads CASSPDRGLLYGYTF. CDR3 nucleotides: TGTGCCAGCAGCCCGGACAGGGGGCTCCTCTATGGCTACACCTTC.